This T cell receptor beta chain is drawn from a study of OX40 agonist ivuxolimab in advanced cancers. Background on the study: Ivuxolimab, an agonistic anti-OX40 (CD134) antibody, was given to patients.

This table comes from immunoSEQ multiplex PCR, and its TCRdb copy is limited to in-frame clones, with some not included. The data contain roughly 62,000 clones, about 84% of them singletons. With regard to this clone: Its specificity is unknown.

The V and J ends lost 5 bases and 3 bases, in that order; junction bases with no gene match: 2. CDR1 and CDR2 (germline): MNHNY, SVGAGI (reference sequence). The CDR3 covers 15 residues. Study-level findings and limits: Normalized expansion of T-cell clones was also low for some nonresponders. Expanded peripheral T-cell antigen specificity went undetermined.

The rearrangement uses TRBV6-6 and TRBJ2-1, with 12 bases aligning to TRBD2. The material was CD4+ or CD8+ T cells sorted from blood, obtained in a trial of the OX40 agonist ivuxolimab. The TCR originated in an adult with an advanced solid tumor such as melanoma, head and neck, liver or kidney cancer. CDR3: CASSASGGVYNEQFF. The CDR3 bases are TGTGCCAGCAGTGCTAGCGGGGGGGTCTACAATGAGCAGTTCTTC.